These 29 T cell receptor beta chains came from one sample sequenced in a study of blood T cell repertoires in COVID-19. Method: immunoSEQ multiplex PCR; TCRdb's copy keeps in-frame clones and lacks some. Of fewer than 350,000 clones in the sample, 70% to 90% were seen once. Sequencing input: PBMCs or T cells enriched from blood (not recorded which). The source of these receptors is a woman in her sixties in a cohort exposed to, infected with or recovered from COVID-19 (not recorded which).

This sequence joins TRBV27 and TRBJ1-4; TRBD1 might be the D (6 bases). CDR1 and CDR2 (germline): MNHEY, SMNVEV (reference sequence). The germline V and J ends were trimmed by 5 bases and 8 bases, with 12 bases remaining between them. The CDR3 runs 13 residues. As DNA, the CDR3 is TGTGCCAGCAGTAACAGGGTTTCAGAAAAACTGTTTTTT. Protein product: CASSNRVSEKLFF.

The V call is TRBV28, the J call TRBJ2-2, with TRBD2 identical over 10 bases. Germline V CDR1 and CDR2: MDHEN, SYDVKM. V shed 5 bases and J 6 bases; nucleotides not matched to a gene: 18. The CDR3 sequence is 19 residues long. The CDR3 coding sequence is TGTGCCAGCAGTCGCCCGGGACTAGCGCCCTTGGGGAGAGCCGGGGAGCTGTTTTTT. It encodes CASSRPGLAPLGRAGELFF.

The rearrangement links TRBV6-5 to TRBJ1-4; a possible D gene is TRBD1 (6 bases). This CDR3 spans 14 amino acids. The germline V and J ends were trimmed by 6 bases and 8 bases, with 16 bases remaining between them. Germline assignment: CDR1 MNHEY and CDR2 SVGAGI. CDR3 DNA: TGTGCCAGCAGACAGACAGGAGGAAGAGAAAAACTGTTTTTT. Its translation is CASRQTGGREKLFF.

This clone was seen a few times. The V call is TRBV18, the J call TRBJ2-7, with D unclear. This CDR3 comprises 14 residues. Germline V gives CDR1 KGHSH, CDR2 LQKENI. V gave up 3 bases and J gave up 0 bases, with 9 bases separating them. Here the CDR3 reads CASSPRSTSYEQYF. The CDR3, as DNA: TGTGCCAGCTCACCGAGAAGCACCTCCTACGAGCAGTACTTC.

This clone was detected once. The V and J genes are TRBV20-1 and TRBJ2-1, with D perhaps TRBD2 (5 bases). CDR3 length equals 14 residues. CDR1 and CDR2 from the germline V gene are DFQATT and SNEGSKA (reference sequence). V was clipped by 3 bases and J by 3 bases, with 12 bases between them. The CDR3 DNA reads as TGCAGTGCTAGTCTCCTAGCCCTCTACAATGAGCAGTTCTTC. It encodes CSASLLALYNEQFF.

The CDR3 DNA reads as TGTGCCAGCTCACCGATGGTCCCCGGGACTAGCTTCTCCGAGCAGTACTTC. It yields the protein CASSPMVPGTSFSEQYF. J is TRBJ2-7 and V is TRBV18, with TRBD2 identical over 9 bases. The CDR3 length is 17 residues. V was pared by 3 bases and J by 6 bases, with 15 bases of the junction left unmatched. Per germline, CDR1 KGHSH and CDR2 LQKENI.

The chain is built from TRBV2 and TRBJ2-7; the D is unclear. Germline CDR1 and CDR2: SNHLY and FYNNEI. The CDR3 extends over 13 amino acids. Trimming pared 5 bases from V and 2 bases from J, leaving 10 bases between. The CDR3 is CASSSDMTYEQYF. The CDR3 DNA is TGTGCCAGCAGTTCCGACATGACCTACGAGCAGTACTTC.

The J gene is TRBJ1-3, the V gene TRBV27; no reliable D call. This CDR3 is built from 13 residues. Trimming cost V 2 bases and J 9 bases, with 11 bases left between them. Looked up from germline, CDR1 is MNHEY and CDR2 is SMNVEV (reference sequence). CDR3 coding DNA: TGTGCCAGCAGTTTAGTCCCAGGCTCCACCATATATTTT. Protein sequence: CASSLVPGSTIYF.

The chain joins TRBV7-9 to TRBJ2-1; 9 bases line up with TRBD2. This CDR3 contains 17 residues. J was trimmed by 7 bases and V by 1 base; bases with no gene match: 11. Germline V gene data show CDR1 as SEHNR and CDR2 as FQNEAQ (reference sequence). The CDR3 spells CASSLEVGGRAGNEQFF. The CDR3 DNA reads as TGTGCCAGCAGCTTAGAGGTTGGCGGGAGGGCCGGAAATGAGCAGTTCTTC.

Only a few counts were recorded for this clone. The rearrangement joins TRBV27 to TRBJ1-6, with a weak D call TRBD1 (5 bases). The CDR3 runs 9 residues. Germline assignment: CDR1 MNHEY and CDR2 SMNVEV (reference sequence). The germline V and J ends were trimmed by 11 bases and 11 bases, with 7 bases remaining between them. The CDR3 bases are TGTGCCTCGGGGGCACCCCTCCACTTT. Protein sequence: CASGAPLHF.

This clone has a single count. The chain links TRBV28 to TRBJ2-1; TRBD1 matches 9 bases. The germline CDR1 and CDR2 sequences are MDHEN and SYDVKM. Trimming took 7 bases from V and 1 from J; bases not matched to a gene: 5. This CDR3 contains 15 residues. The CDR3 DNA sequence: TGTGCCAGCATACCCGGGACAGGGTCCTACAATGAGCAGTTCTTC. Protein product: CASIPGTGSYNEQFF.

V is TRBV7-3 and J is TRBJ1-2, with D unclear. The germline gives CDR1 SGHTA, CDR2 FQGTGA. The CDR3 is 14 amino acids. Deletions cut 4 bases from V and 1 base from J, with 10 bases between. For the CDR3, the DNA is TGTGCCAGCAGCTCTCTAATCCTTAACTATGGCTACACCTTC. It yields the protein CASSSLILNYGYTF.

The chain carries TRBV9 and TRBJ2-2, with 7 bases aligning to TRBD1. CDR1 SGDLS and CDR2 YYNGEE come from the germline V gene. After removal of 3 bases from V and 0 bases from J, the junction contained 5 bases not matched to a gene. The CDR3 runs 16 residues. CDR3 region: CASSGYRGPNTGELFF. For the CDR3, the DNA is TGTGCCAGCAGCGGCTACAGGGGCCCGAACACCGGGGAGCTGTTTTTT.

J is TRBJ2-7 and V is TRBV10-3; tentatively, D is TRBD1 (5 bases). Trimming stripped 4 bases from V and 7 bases from J, with 20 bases between. Germline V gives CDR1 ENHRY, CDR2 SYGVKD. CDR3 length equals 15 residues. The CDR3 nucleotides are TGTGCCATCAGTGGAAGGGGCAGGGAAGGATATGAGCAGTACTTC. Protein sequence: CAISGRGREGYEQYF.

This clone was seen a few times. This chain links TRBV9 with TRBJ2-7; 10 nucleotides line up with TRBD2. The length of the CDR3 is 14 residues. The V gene end was trimmed by 3 bases and the J gene end by 10 bases; junction bases not matched to a gene: 10. The germline V gene has CDR1 SGDLS and CDR2 YYNGEE. The CDR3 nucleotides are TGTGCCAGCAGCGACGACCCAGCGGGAGGGCCACAGTACTTC. As protein: CASSDDPAGGPQYF.

The chain carries TRBV27 and TRBJ1-5; tentative D call: TRBD1 (6 bases). The ends were cut back, 7 bases at V and 3 bases at J, with 13 bases in the middle. CDR3 length: 14 residues. Germline V CDR1 and CDR2: MNHEY, SMNVEV (reference sequence). In nucleotides, the CDR3 is TGTGCCAGCAAACCCGGACAGATCAATCAGCCCCAGCATTTT. Protein: CASKPGQINQPQHF.

This clone has only one observation. The gene calls are TRBV19 and TRBJ1-3; 9 nucleotides line up with TRBD1. The CDR3 covers 14 residues. J lost 8 bases, V lost 5 bases, and 7 bases had no gene match. Germline V gene data show CDR1 as LNHDA and CDR2 as SQIVND (reference sequence). This chain's CDR3 is CASSSPDRGHTIYF. CDR3 bases: TGTGCCAGTAGTTCCCCGGACAGGGGACACACCATATATTTT.

The rearrangement links TRBV10-1 to TRBJ2-3; D perhaps matches TRBD2 (6 bases). The CDR3 covers 13 residues. The ends were cut back, 11 bases at V and 1 base at J, with 13 bases in the middle. Germline values: CDR1 WNHNN, CDR2 SYGVQD (reference sequence). The chain's CDR3 is CASQRVGTDTQYF. Written as DNA, the CDR3 is TGCGCCTCCCAGCGGGTGGGCACAGATACGCAGTATTTT.

V is TRBV6-5 and J is TRBJ1-4; possibly TRBD1 for D (6 bases). Germline V CDR1 and CDR2: MNHEY, SVGAGI. This CDR3 comprises 13 residues. Deletions cut 8 bases from V and 5 bases from J, with 12 bases between. CDR3 amino acids: CASRRGMNEKLFF. CDR3 nucleotides: TGTGCCAGCCGAAGGGGGATGAATGAAAAACTGTTTTTT.

The chain carries TRBV29-1 and TRBJ2-7; 7 bases are a match to TRBD1. This CDR3 region has 13 residues. V shed 4 bases, J shed 3 bases, and the junction held 6 bases outside the gene matches. The germline V gene encodes CDR1 SQVTM and CDR2 ANQGSEA. The CDR3 spells CSVAQRQGYEQYF. As DNA, the CDR3 is TGCAGCGTTGCACAGAGACAGGGCTACGAGCAGTACTTC.

This sequence joins TRBV10-3 and TRBJ2-5, with D possibly matching TRBD2 (5 bases). Germline values: CDR1 ENHRY, CDR2 SYGVKD. Trimming left V 6 bases short and J 3 bases short, with 11 bases between. CDR3 size: 13 residues. The CDR3 region is CAISRMREETQYF. The CDR3, as DNA: TGTGCCATCAGCCGGATGAGGGAAGAGACCCAGTACTTC.

The genes are TRBV28 and TRBJ1-6; weak D call: TRBD1 (6 bases). V lost 5 bases to trimming and J lost 6 bases, with 14 bases between them. Germline V gives CDR1 MDHEN, CDR2 SYDVKM. This CDR3 contains 15 residues. CDR3 protein: CASSLGQVLNSPLHF. The CDR3 DNA follows: TGTGCCAGCAGTCTGGGACAAGTCCTTAATTCACCCCTCCACTTT.

The chain links TRBV9 to TRBJ2-3, with unresolved D. The length of the CDR3 is 14 residues. Germline V gene lookup returns CDR1 SGDLS and CDR2 YYNGEE. V was clipped by 0 bases and J by 4 bases, with 9 bases between them. The CDR3 nucleotides read TGTGCCAGCAGCGTAGTTTCCAGCGCAGATACGCAGTATTTT. This sequence encodes CASSVVSSADTQYF.

The chain is built from TRBV6-1 and TRBJ2-1, with D maybe TRBD2 (6 bases). Trimming left V 3 bases short and J 7 bases short, with 10 bases between. The germline CDR1 and CDR2 sequences are MNHNS and SASEGT. This CDR3 has 13 amino acids. CDR3 region: CASSDQGLNEQFF. CDR3 DNA sequence: TGTGCCAGCAGTGACCAGGGACTTAATGAGCAGTTCTTC.

The chain employs TRBV21-1 and TRBJ2-1; the table assigns TRBD1, which was not confirmed against the DNA. TRBV21-1 is given as a pseudogene. This CDR3 contains 19 residues. The CDR3 DNA follows: TGTGCCAGCTCACTAGGGTTCTTGACAGGGCAAAGCTCCTACAATGAGCAGTTCTTC. It is translated as CASSLGFLTGQSSYNEQFF.

V is TRBV6-5 and J is TRBJ1-1, with 7 nucleotides matching TRBD1. Germline CDR1 MNHEY, CDR2 SVGAGI. Trimming took 5 bases from V and 0 from J; bases not matched to a gene: 6. The CDR3 spans 15 residues. This CDR3 is CASSLGDRVNTEAFF. The CDR3 DNA reads as TGTGCCAGCAGTCTGGGGGACAGAGTGAACACTGAAGCTTTCTTT.

The rearrangement joins TRBV12-3 or TRBV12-4 to TRBJ1-1; a possible D gene is TRBD1 (6 bases). The CDR3 spans 12 residues. Trimming left V 8 bases short and J 1 base short, with 8 bases between. CDR3 sequence reads: CASGGANTEAFF. The CDR3 DNA reads TGTGCCAGCGGGGGGGCGAACACTGAAGCTTTCTTT.

CDR3 protein: CASSQELGLETQYF. In DNA, the CDR3 is TGTGCCAGCAGCCAAGAATTGGGGCTGGAGACCCAGTACTTC. The chain combines TRBV14 with TRBJ2-5; D is perhaps TRBD1 (5 bases). V shed 0 bases and J shed 5 bases, with 10 bases lying between them. The CDR3 consists of 14 residues. Germline CDR1 reads SGHDN; CDR2 reads FVKESK.

With respect to this clone: The same CDR3 can be traced to other DNA sequences in this sample. The CDR3 DNA reads as TGCGCCAGCAGCCCCGGACAGGGGAATCAGCCCCAGCATTTT. Encoded protein: CASSPGQGNQPQHF. The chain uses TRBV5-1 and TRBJ1-5; 9 nucleotides line up with TRBD1. J was trimmed by 4 bases and V by 4 bases; bases with no gene match: 3. The germline CDR1 and CDR2 sequences are SGHRS and YFSETQ. This CDR3 has 14 residues.